A selection of T cell receptor beta chains follows, all from one sample in a study of blood T cell repertoires in COVID-19. Some clones are missing from TCRdb's copy, which holds only in-frame ones; the method was immunoSEQ multiplex PCR. The sample has 200,000 to 250,000 clones; approximately 80% are singletons. The sequencing sample was made of PBMCs or T cells enriched from blood (not recorded which). Receptors originate from a man in his sixties who had recovered from COVID-19. CDR3s include the opening cysteine and the closing phenylalanine or tryptophan. D genes are given only for firm matches.

D gene: .
J gene: TRBJ2-1
V gene: TRBV2
CDR3 protein: CASYATTFYNEQFF

D gene: .
J gene: TRBJ1-1
V gene: TRBV12-3/TRBV12-4
CDR3 protein: CASSSNMNTEAFF

D gene: TRBD1
J gene: TRBJ2-7
V gene: TRBV7-9
CDR3 protein: CASSLGQGVDEQYF

D gene: TRBD2
J gene: TRBJ2-7
V gene: TRBV7-9
CDR3 protein: CASSPTSGVLGQYF

D gene: .
J gene: TRBJ2-1
V gene: TRBV6-5
CDR3 protein: CASSYVRFPTYNEQFF

D gene: .
J gene: TRBJ1-1
V gene: TRBV11-2
CDR3 protein: CASSLFRSAEAFF

D gene: TRBD2
J gene: TRBJ2-1
V gene: TRBV18
CDR3 protein: CASSPVGLAGDNEQFF

D gene: TRBD1
J gene: TRBJ1-3
V gene: TRBV7-2
CDR3 protein: CASSLGGQGISGNTIYF

D gene: TRBD1
J gene: TRBJ2-2
V gene: TRBV2
CDR3 protein: CASSNDRGPTGELFF

D gene: .
J gene: TRBJ1-1
V gene: TRBV30
CDR3 protein: CAWRGGEYTEAFF

D gene: .
J gene: TRBJ2-2
V gene: TRBV6-5
CDR3 protein: CASIRTASNTGELFF

D gene: TRBD1
J gene: TRBJ1-6
V gene: TRBV6-4
CDR3 protein: CANSGGGQSPLHF

D gene: .
J gene: TRBJ2-7
V gene: TRBV6-5
CDR3 protein: CASGQLYEQYF

D gene: .
J gene: TRBJ2-1
V gene: TRBV7-3
CDR3 protein: CASSLSFPTSSEQFF

D gene: TRBD1
J gene: TRBJ2-6
V gene: TRBV15
CDR3 protein: CATSRDRTGVGANVLTF

D gene: .
J gene: TRBJ2-2
V gene: TRBV5-1
CDR3 protein: CASSPTDSPIGELFF

D gene: .
J gene: TRBJ1-1
V gene: TRBV18
CDR3 protein: CASSRKTENTEAFF

D gene: .
J gene: TRBJ1-2
V gene: TRBV11-1
CDR3 protein: CASSQGTYGYTF

D gene: TRBD1
J gene: TRBJ1-2
V gene: TRBV5-6
CDR3 protein: CASSLPQGANGYTF

D gene: .
J gene: TRBJ2-1
V gene: TRBV7-8
CDR3 protein: CASSLGALSSYNEQFF

D gene: TRBD1
J gene: TRBJ2-4
V gene: TRBV12-3/TRBV12-4
CDR3 protein: CASRKDRAHIQYF

D gene: TRBD2
J gene: TRBJ2-7
V gene: TRBV7-2
CDR3 protein: CASSLFGPTSGVYEQYF

D gene: .
J gene: TRBJ2-4
V gene: TRBV4-3
CDR3 protein: CASSQTSDQGFAKNIQYF

D gene: .
J gene: TRBJ1-3
V gene: TRBV6-6
CDR3 protein: CASSLTGFPSGNTIYF

D gene: TRBD1
J gene: TRBJ2-1
V gene: TRBV29-1
CDR3 protein: CSGRQGNEQFF

D gene: TRBD1
J gene: TRBJ2-5
V gene: TRBV24-1
CDR3 protein: CATGDRGGKQETQYF

D gene: TRBD1
J gene: TRBJ1-2
V gene: TRBV29-1
CDR3 protein: CSVEAHGQGRGYTF

D gene: .
J gene: TRBJ1-6
V gene: TRBV9
CDR3 protein: CASSVDMGGGSPLHF